The source of this T cell receptor (beta chain) is a study of blood T cell repertoires in COVID-19. Study overall: From the United States, Italy and Spain came samples of acute and convalescent COVID-19.

Looked up from germline, CDR1 is SEHNR and CDR2 is FQNEAQ (reference sequence). There are 17 residues in the CDR3. V shed 1 base and J 1 base; nucleotides not matched to a gene: 6. In the authors' methods: From reference gene primer amplification, estimates of nucleated cell counts were derived. Method: immunoSEQ multiplex PCR; TCRdb's copy keeps in-frame clones and lacks some. V, J and clone size are those of that table, while D and trimming were read from the DNA. The sample shows approximately 22,000 clones, about 91% of them seen only once. The sequence was collected from a man between 70 and 80 years old with active COVID-19. The chain carries TRBV7-9 and TRBJ2-3; 9 bases are shared with TRBD2. Material: peripheral blood. DNA for the CDR3: TGTGCCAGCAGCTTAGGAGCTAGCGGGGACCGCACAGATACGCAGTATTTT. This gives the protein CASSLGASGDRTDTQYF.